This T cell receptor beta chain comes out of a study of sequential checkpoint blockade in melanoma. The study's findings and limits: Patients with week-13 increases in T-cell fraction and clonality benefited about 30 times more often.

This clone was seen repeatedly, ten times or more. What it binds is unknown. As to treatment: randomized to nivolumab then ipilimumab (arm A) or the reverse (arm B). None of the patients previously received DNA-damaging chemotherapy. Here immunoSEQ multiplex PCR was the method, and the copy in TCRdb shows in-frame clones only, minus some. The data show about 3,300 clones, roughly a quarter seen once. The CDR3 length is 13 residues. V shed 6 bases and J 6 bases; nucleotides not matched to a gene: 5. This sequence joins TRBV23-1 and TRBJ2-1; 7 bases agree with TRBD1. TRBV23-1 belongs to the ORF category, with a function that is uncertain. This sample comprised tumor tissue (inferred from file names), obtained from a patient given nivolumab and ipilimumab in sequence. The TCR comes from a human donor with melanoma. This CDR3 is CASSPGQSNEQFF. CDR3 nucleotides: TGCGCCAGCAGCCCGGGACAGTCCAATGAGCAGTTCTTC.